This TCR beta chain is drawn from a study of cytomegalovirus exposure and HLA in healthy donors. Study-level findings and limits: A later analysis reportedly found that, within productive TCRs, an Asian-associated ancestry cluster had fewer N-insertions than the mean observed across the approximately 700 donors. A later analysis revealed that TCR association rates differed between HLA loci, peaking at DRB1 and bottoming out at HLA-C. In vitro checks showed that a few CMV-associated chains really do target CMV antigens.

Vbeta (60) and Jbeta (13) primers were used in the PCR. Clones were read by immunoSEQ multiplex PCR, and TCRdb kept only the in-frame ones, dropping some. The sample lists 200,000 to 250,000 clones, 75% to 85% seen once, with around 2.8% in the top ten. Trimming took 2 bases from V and 6 from J; bases not matched to a gene: 19. CDR1 is MNHNS, CDR2 SASEGT, per germline. The CDR3 has 21 residues. Turning to this clone: Its antigen is not known.

This receptor was obtained from a woman in her sixties in good health and CMV-seropositive. This rearrangement joins TRBV6-1 to TRBJ2-1; TRBD2 matches 13 bases. Material for sequencing was PBMCs. CDR3 sequence reads: CASSESLLLAGGPTGRNEQFF. The CDR3 DNA follows: TGTGCCAGCAGTGAAAGCCTTCTACTAGCGGGGGGGCCCACGGGCCGCAATGAGCAGTTCTTC.